Given below is one T cell receptor beta chain in context. This clone was recorded once. No antigen is known for it. Qualities for individual bases were not recorded, and no much larger clone is one base off. These data come from a study of blood T cell repertoires in COVID-19 (dated by TCRdb to about 2020). In the study overall: Samples covering the acute and convalescent phases of COVID-19 were provided by collaborators in the United States, Italy and Spain. The prospective study material was composed of cDNA or gDNA derived from T cells, B-cell-depleted T cells, or PBMCs. Deeply sampled blood TCRbeta repertoires from subjects exposed to, actively infected with, or recovered from COVID-19 were included in the dataset. A freely available public database, intended as a resource for researchers studying the immune response to SARS-CoV-2, is where the repertoires were released. The samples were drawn from the first 160 participants of the ongoing ImmuneRACE study and from some 1,300 subjects provided by 6 global collaborators. The sample metadata nearly always contained a de-identified subject ID, COVID-19 status, age in years and sex. HLA class I and class II types, where available, came from metadata supplied by the sample provider rather than from assay-based typing. Results the study describes overall, beyond this receptor: The quantity of clinical and demographic metadata differed by source and by participant and was supplied without curation.

TCRbeta CDR3 regions were amplified from genomic DNA by means of the immunoSEQ Assay, a bias-controlled multiplex PCR. Turning to the authors' computational methods: Nucleated cell counts per sample were estimated from amplification of reference gene primers within the assay. To quantify the absolute abundance of each unique TCRbeta CDR3 rearrangement, sequence reads were collapsed and filtered. Productive Simpson clonality was computed per sample as the square root of Simpson's diversity index over productive rearrangements. Sourced from immuneACCESS, this table was stored by TCRdb with only in-frame sequences that have V and J called. A share of the clones is absent; for the studies checked, an unresolved V gene accounts for under half, and the remainder has no known explanation. That table is the source of V, J and clone size, and D and trimming were worked out from the DNA. Present in this sample are over 12,000 clones, approximately 86% of which were seen just once. The ten largest account for 15% to 20% of the sample.

The collaborating institutions used their own protocols to collect whole blood in K2EDTA tubes. For TCRbeta analysis, collaborator samples were shipped as frozen whole blood, as isolated PBMCs, or as DNA extracted from either sample type. From its cysteine to its phenylalanine, the CDR3 spans 15 amino acids. Just the 45-base CDR3 DNA is kept, in frame starting at base 1. After removal of 5 bases from V and 5 bases from J, the junction retains 10 bases not matched to a gene. From the germline V gene, CDR1 is LGHNT and CDR2 is FRNRAP. The sequence was collected from a human donor in a cohort sampled during active COVID-19. The sample taken for sequencing was peripheral blood. This sequence uses TRBV12-5 and TRBJ1-1; TRBD1 lines up with 8 middle nucleotides. The CDR3 protein sequence reads: CASGLKGQEGTEAFF. Read as DNA, the sequence is TGTGCTAGTGGTCTGAAGGGACAGGAAGGGACTGAAGCTTTCTTT. The reference TRBV12-5 and TRBJ1-1 proteins fill in what lies around the CDR3, so the full variable domain reads DARVTQTPRHKVTEMGQEVTMRCQPILGHNTVFWYRQTMMQGLELLAYFRNRAPLDDSGMPKDRFSAEMPDATLATLKIQPSEPRDSAVYFCASGLKGQEGTEAFFGQGTRLTVV.